This is a list of T cell receptor beta chains from one sample in a study of T cell responses to AZD1222 COVID-19 vaccine. Repertoires were generated with immunoSEQ multiplex PCR, while TCRdb's copy carries only in-frame clones and drops some. The repertoire holds 150,000 to 200,000 clones, with roughly 92% as singletons. The material sequenced was peripheral blood, taken 28 days after the second dose of the MenACWY control vaccine. These TCRs come from an adult who received the MenACWY meningococcal vaccine as a control. Both conserved end residues are part of each CDR3. The order of the fields is J gene, D gene, clone size, V gene, CDR3 DNA, CDR3 protein. D genes are given only for firm matches. Clone size appears in some rows only: once, few, many, or a class for an expanded clone.

TRBJ2-2 TRBD1 . TRBV7-9 TGTGCCAGCAGCCAAGACAGGGGCTACACCGGGGAGCTGTTTTTT CASSQDRGYTGELFF
TRBJ2-2 . . TRBV24-1 TGTGCCACCAGTGATGGTCGGGGGCTGGGCCGGGAGCTGTTTTTT CATSDGRGLGRELFF
TRBJ1-4 . once TRBV7-9 TGTGCCAGCAGCCTCTCGGGGAGACTGTTTTTT CASSLSGRLFF
TRBJ2-5 . once TRBV11-2 TGTGCCAGCAGCTTAGTCGCGACTCCAGAGACCCAGTACTTC CASSLVATPETQYF
TRBJ1-5 . . TRBV30 TGTGCCTGGAGTGTGGAGGGGCCCAATCAGCCCCAGCATTTT CAWSVEGPNQPQHF
TRBJ2-3 . . TRBV11-2 TGTGCCAGCAGCTTAGATATAAGGATGGATACGCAGTATTTT CASSLDIRMDTQYF
TRBJ1-1 . . TRBV24-1 TGTGCCACCAGTGATGGTCTGGGCACTGAAGCTTTCTTT CATSDGLGTEAFF
TRBJ1-5 . . TRBV28 TGTGCCAGCAACACAGGCAATCAGCCCCAGCATTTT CASNTGNQPQHF
TRBJ2-3 TRBD1 . TRBV5-4 TGTGCCAGCAGACGACAGGGGGCGAAGGATACGCAGTATTTT CASRRQGAKDTQYF
TRBJ2-1 TRBD2 . TRBV7-4 TGTGCCAGCAGCTCAAGCGGTCCCCTAGCGGGAGAAACCAATGAGCAGTTCTTC CASSSSGPLAGETNEQFF
TRBJ1-5 . once TRBV29-1 TGCAGCGTTGACCTGGCAGACAATCAGCCCCAGCATTTT CSVDLADNQPQHF
TRBJ1-2 TRBD1 . TRBV19 TGTGCCAGTAGCCCCCTGCAGGGGGGGATGATCGGCTACACCTTC CASSPLQGGMIGYTF
TRBJ2-5 TRBD1 . TRBV3-1/TRBV3-2 TGTGCCAGCAGCCTGCGGACAGGGGGCTTGGAGACCCAGTACTTC CASSLRTGGLETQYF
TRBJ2-7 TRBD1 few TRBV2 TGTGCCAGCACTCGGGACAGCTCCTACGAGCAGTACTTC CASTRDSSYEQYF
TRBJ1-5 . . TRBV12-3/TRBV12-4 TGTGCCAGCAGTGGAGGGAATCAGCCCCAGCATTTT CASSGGNQPQHF
TRBJ1-1 TRBD1 . TRBV25-1 TGTGCCAGCAGACAGGGGTTCGGGGACCGTGAAGCTTTCTTT CASRQGFGDREAFF
TRBJ2-7 TRBD1 . TRBV11-3 TGTGCCAGCAGCCCTTCGCTAGACCCCGGGACAGGAGGGGTTTCCTACGAGCAGTACTTC CASSPSLDPGTGGVSYEQYF
TRBJ2-2 TRBD1 few TRBV11-1 TGTGCCAGCAGCTTACGGGACAGGACCACCGGGGAGCTGTTTTTT CASSLRDRTTGELFF
TRBJ2-3 TRBD1 . TRBV7-7 TGTGCTAGCAGCTGGGACCGGGACAGGGAAAATGGAGATACGCAGTATTTT CASSWDRDRENGDTQYF
TRBJ1-2 . . TRBV27 TGTGCCAGCAGCCCGGGGGGCACCGGGACGGAAACTAACTATGGCTACACCTTC CASSPGGTGTETNYGYTF
TRBJ2-2 . . TRBV3-1/TRBV3-2 TGTGCCAGCACAGGGTATGGTTCCGGGGAGCTGTTTTTT CASTGYGSGELFF
TRBJ1-6 . . TRBV30 TGTGCCTGGAGTGCCCGGACGGGCGATTCACCCCTCCACTTT CAWSARTGDSPLHF
TRBJ2-7 TRBD2 . TRBV7-2 TGTGCCAGCAGCTTAGAATCGGCGGGAGGAACCTACGAGCAGTACTTC CASSLESAGGTYEQYF
TRBJ1-5 TRBD1 . TRBV7-8 TGTGCCAGCAGCCCGGGACAGGTCCTCCGGGGGGGCAATCAGCCCCAGCATTTT CASSPGQVLRGGNQPQHF
TRBJ2-5 TRBD1 once TRBV5-5 TGTGCCAGCAGCCTCGCAGGGGGCATGGAGACCCAGTACTTC CASSLAGGMETQYF
TRBJ1-2 . . TRBV11-3 TGTGCCAGCAGCTCCCCGGGGATTAACTATGGCTACACCTTC CASSSPGINYGYTF
TRBJ2-1 . . TRBV5-1 TGCGCCAGCAGCTCCCAGCGAGGCGACTACAATGAGCAGTTCTTC CASSSQRGDYNEQFF
TRBJ2-7 TRBD2 once TRBV5-4 TGTGCCAGCAGCTTTGAACTAGCGGGAGACGAGCAGTACTTC CASSFELAGDEQYF
TRBJ1-1 . . TRBV5-1 TGCGCCAGCAGCTTGCAGACAGGTTCGGGGAACACTGAAGCTTTCTTT CASSLQTGSGNTEAFF
TRBJ2-7 TRBD2 . TRBV3-1/TRBV3-2 TGTGCCAGCAGCCTACGCGGGAGAACCCCCTACGAGCAGTACTTC CASSLRGRTPYEQYF
TRBJ2-3 . . TRBV7-3 TGTGCCAGCAGCCGGGACATAATTGGCGCAGATACGCAGTATTTT CASSRDIIGADTQYF
TRBJ2-1 TRBD2 . TRBV19 TGTGCCAGTAGTATTAAAGGTGTGATAGCGGGAGTGGGGAATGAGCAGTTCTTC CASSIKGVIAGVGNEQFF
TRBJ2-2 . . TRBV19 TGTGCCAGTAGTGCAATAGATTGGGGGACCGGGGAGCTGTTTTTT CASSAIDWGTGELFF
TRBJ2-3 . . TRBV6-5 TGTGCCAGCAGTTTCCCCCCAGATACGCAGTATTTT CASSFPPDTQYF
TRBJ2-5 . . TRBV5-1 TGCGCCAGCAGCTTGGCCCTGAGGCCGTACCAAGAGACCCAGTACTTC CASSLALRPYQETQYF
TRBJ1-2 . . TRBV5-4 TGTGCCAGCAGCTTGGAAGGGCCCTATGGCTACACCTTC CASSLEGPYGYTF
TRBJ1-3 . . TRBV12-3/TRBV12-4 TGTGCCAGCAGTTTAGGGGAAGGAAACACCATATATTTT CASSLGEGNTIYF
TRBJ1-1 . once TRBV7-6 TGTGCCAGCAGCTTAGATCCGGCCCGGAACACTGAAGCTTTCTTT CASSLDPARNTEAFF
TRBJ2-3 . . TRBV10-3 TGTGCCATCAGTGAGTCCGATACGCAGTATTTT CAISESDTQYF
TRBJ2-7 . few TRBV29-1 TGCAGCGTTGGCGATTACGAGCAGTACTTC CSVGDYEQYF
TRBJ2-7 . . TRBV14 TGTGCCAGCAGCCAAGGGTCGGGACGGAGCTACGAGCAGTACTTC CASSQGSGRSYEQYF
TRBJ1-5 TRBD1 . TRBV2 TGTGCCAGCAGAGCACAGGGGGCTGGCAATCAGCCCCAGCATTTT CASRAQGAGNQPQHF
TRBJ2-2 TRBD2 . TRBV9 TGTGCCAGCAGCAATCGACTAGCACCCACCGGGGAGCTGTTTTTT CASSNRLAPTGELFF
TRBJ1-1 . . TRBV5-1 TGCGCCAGCAGCTTAGATGGGAATCGGGATGAAGCTTTCTTT CASSLDGNRDEAFF
TRBJ2-1 . . TRBV7-9 TGTGCCAGCAGCTTAATGTATGGGAAAGAAGAGTTCTTC CASSLMYGKEEFF
TRBJ2-5 . . TRBV7-9 TGTGCCAGCAGCCGACTCCAAGAGACCCAGTACTTC CASSRLQETQYF
TRBJ1-3 . . TRBV7-8 TGTGCCAGCAGCTTAGAAGCCAGCTCCGGGTCTCTGGGAAACACCATATATTTT CASSLEASSGSLGNTIYF
TRBJ2-7 TRBD2 once TRBV19 TGTGCCAGTAGTACGGGCCCGGGGGGCGAGCAGTACTTC CASSTGPGGEQYF
TRBJ2-7 TRBD2 . TRBV19 TGTGCCAGTAGTCTGGCGACTAGCGGGAACCGCTACGAGCAGTACTTC CASSLATSGNRYEQYF
TRBJ2-7 . . TRBV7-9 TGTGCCAGCGCCCCCCAGCAGTCCTACGAGCAGTACTTC CASAPQQSYEQYF
TRBJ2-6 . . TRBV5-1 TGCGCCAGCAGCTTGGGGCCAGGGTTTGGATTAGGGGCCAACGTCCTGACTTTC CASSLGPGFGLGANVLTF
TRBJ1-1 . . TRBV19 TGTGCCAGTATCGCGCTAGGGGTAGGGACTGAAGCTTTCTTT CASIALGVGTEAFF
TRBJ1-2 TRBD1 once TRBV19 TGTGCCAGTAGTAGACAGGGGAATAACTATGGCTACACCTTC CASSRQGNNYGYTF
TRBJ2-1 TRBD2 . TRBV24-1 TGTGCCACCAGTGACCCAGGACTAGCGGCCTACAATGAGCAGTTCTTC CATSDPGLAAYNEQFF
TRBJ2-5 TRBD2 . TRBV3-1/TRBV3-2 TGTGCCAGCAGCTACGGACTAGCGGTTCAAGAGACCCAGTACTTC CASSYGLAVQETQYF